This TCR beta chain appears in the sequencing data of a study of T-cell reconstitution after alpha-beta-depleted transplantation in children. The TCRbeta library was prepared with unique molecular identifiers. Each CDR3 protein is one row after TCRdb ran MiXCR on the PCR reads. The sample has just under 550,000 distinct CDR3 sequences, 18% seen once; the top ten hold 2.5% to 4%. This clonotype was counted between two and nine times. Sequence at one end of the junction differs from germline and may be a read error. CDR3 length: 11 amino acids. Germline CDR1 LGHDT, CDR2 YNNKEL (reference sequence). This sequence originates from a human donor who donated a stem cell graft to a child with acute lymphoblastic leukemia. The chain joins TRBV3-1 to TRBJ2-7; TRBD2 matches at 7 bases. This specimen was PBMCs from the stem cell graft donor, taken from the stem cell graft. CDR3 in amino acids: CASSQEGTTFF. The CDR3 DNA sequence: TGTGCCAGCAGCCAAGAAGGGACTACCTTTTTC.